A selection of T cell receptor beta chains follows, all from one sample in a study of T cell responses to AZD1222 COVID-19 vaccine. Using immunoSEQ multiplex PCR, the repertoire was profiled, and TCRdb retains in-frame clones only, with some absent. The repertoire includes 150,000 to 200,000 clones, around 88% of them detected once, and more than 7% sits in the top ten. The source was peripheral blood, collected on day 0 of AZD1222 vaccination. These receptors originate from an adult in good health. Each CDR3 is given with its conserved first and last residue. A D gene is named only where the DNA matches it firmly. Clone size is given for some rows only: seen once, a few or many times, or a class if the clone is expanded.

CDR3 length: 14
clone size: -
V gene: TRBV7-9
J gene: TRBJ1-2
D gene: -
CDR3 DNA: TGTGCCAGCAGCACCCCACCCGGAAGGGACGGCTACACCTTC
CDR3 protein: CASSTPPGRDGYTF

CDR3 length: 13
clone size: -
V gene: TRBV5-4
J gene: TRBJ2-7
D gene: -
CDR3 DNA: TGTGCCAGCAGCTTAGGGGCAGGGGACGAGCAGTACTTC
CDR3 protein: CASSLGAGDEQYF

CDR3 length: 14
clone size: -
V gene: TRBV30
J gene: TRBJ2-7
D gene: -
CDR3 DNA: TGTGCCTGGAGCTTGGGCCGTACTTCCTACGAGCAGTACTTC
CDR3 protein: CAWSLGRTSYEQYF

CDR3 length: 14
clone size: -
V gene: TRBV5-1
J gene: TRBJ2-4
D gene: TRBD2
CDR3 DNA: TGCGCCAGCTCCCGGGGGGTTTTTGACGACATTCAGTACTTC
CDR3 protein: CASSRGVFDDIQYF

CDR3 length: 15
clone size: -
V gene: TRBV15
J gene: TRBJ1-3
D gene: -
CDR3 DNA: TGTGCCACCAGCAGAGATAGTGATTCTGGAAACACCATATATTTT
CDR3 protein: CATSRDSDSGNTIYF

CDR3 length: 11
clone size: -
V gene: TRBV20-1
J gene: TRBJ1-1
D gene: -
CDR3 DNA: TGCAGTGTCGTGGTGGGCACTGAAGCTTTCTTT
CDR3 protein: CSVVVGTEAFF

CDR3 length: 15
clone size: -
V gene: TRBV6-2/TRBV6-3
J gene: TRBJ2-1
D gene: TRBD1
CDR3 DNA: TGTGCCAGCAGCCACACAGGACAGGGATGGAATGAGCAGTTCTTC
CDR3 protein: CASSHTGQGWNEQFF

CDR3 length: 13
clone size: -
V gene: TRBV3-1/TRBV3-2
J gene: TRBJ1-2
D gene: TRBD1
CDR3 DNA: TGTGCCAGCAGCGCCACAGGGGGCTATGGCTACACCTTC
CDR3 protein: CASSATGGYGYTF

CDR3 length: 14
clone size: few
V gene: TRBV7-8
J gene: TRBJ2-3
D gene: -
CDR3 DNA: TGTGCCAGCAGCCTTACAGGGCCGGCAGATACGCAGTATTTT
CDR3 protein: CASSLTGPADTQYF

CDR3 length: 15
clone size: once
V gene: TRBV5-4
J gene: TRBJ2-3
D gene: TRBD2
CDR3 DNA: TGTGCCAGCAGCCTGACTAGCGGGGAGGGAGATACGCAGTATTTT
CDR3 protein: CASSLTSGEGDTQYF

CDR3 length: 16
clone size: -
V gene: TRBV7-9
J gene: TRBJ2-1
D gene: TRBD1
CDR3 DNA: TGTGCCAGCAGCATAGGACAGGGGGTCCTCCGCGATGAGCAGTTCTTC
CDR3 protein: CASSIGQGVLRDEQFF

CDR3 length: 16
clone size: few
V gene: TRBV7-9
J gene: TRBJ2-7
D gene: TRBD1
CDR3 DNA: TGTGCCAGCAGCCAAACCGCTTCCGGGACAGACTACGAGCAGTACTTC
CDR3 protein: CASSQTASGTDYEQYF

CDR3 length: 16
clone size: -
V gene: TRBV10-3
J gene: TRBJ2-3
D gene: TRBD2
CDR3 DNA: TGTGCCATCAGTGATACCCGGGGGGGCCGGGCAGATACGCAGTATTTT
CDR3 protein: CAISDTRGGRADTQYF

CDR3 length: 15
clone size: once
V gene: TRBV6-4
J gene: TRBJ1-2
D gene: -
CDR3 DNA: TGTGCCAGCAGCCCCGGACCTCAATCCCTCTATGGCTACACCTTC
CDR3 protein: CASSPGPQSLYGYTF

CDR3 length: 13
clone size: -
V gene: TRBV5-4
J gene: TRBJ2-7
D gene: -
CDR3 DNA: TGTGCCAGCAGCTCGACCCCCTTCTACGAGCAGTACTTC
CDR3 protein: CASSSTPFYEQYF

CDR3 length: 11
clone size: once
V gene: TRBV6-2/TRBV6-3
J gene: TRBJ2-7
D gene: -
CDR3 DNA: TGTGCCAGCAGTCAAAAAGTATGGCAGTACTTC
CDR3 protein: CASSQKVWQYF

CDR3 length: 14
clone size: -
V gene: TRBV30
J gene: TRBJ1-4
D gene: -
CDR3 DNA: TGTGCCTGGAGCGCCGGACTGCCTAATGAAAAACTGTTTTTT
CDR3 protein: CAWSAGLPNEKLFF

CDR3 length: 12
clone size: -
V gene: TRBV3-1/TRBV3-2
J gene: TRBJ2-6
D gene: -
CDR3 DNA: TGTGCCAGCACCCCTGGGGCCAACGTCCTGACTTTC
CDR3 protein: CASTPGANVLTF

CDR3 length: 15
clone size: -
V gene: TRBV16
J gene: TRBJ1-6
D gene: -
CDR3 DNA: TGTGCCAGCAGCCGGGATCCTACCCCTTCTTCACCCCTCCACTTT
CDR3 protein: CASSRDPTPSSPLHF

CDR3 length: 14
clone size: -
V gene: TRBV3-1/TRBV3-2
J gene: TRBJ2-7
D gene: TRBD2
CDR3 DNA: TGTGCCAGCAGCCAAGGACTAGCGGGGCTTGAGCAGTACTTC
CDR3 protein: CASSQGLAGLEQYF

CDR3 length: 15
clone size: -
V gene: TRBV7-2
J gene: TRBJ2-3
D gene: TRBD1
CDR3 DNA: TGTGCCAGCAGCTTGGGACAGACCTGGGCAGATACGCAGTATTTT
CDR3 protein: CASSLGQTWADTQYF

CDR3 length: 13
clone size: -
V gene: TRBV19
J gene: TRBJ2-1
D gene: -
CDR3 DNA: TGTGCCAGTAGTATAGTCAGGGGAAATGAGCAGTTCTTC
CDR3 protein: CASSIVRGNEQFF

CDR3 length: 16
clone size: -
V gene: TRBV10-2
J gene: TRBJ2-1
D gene: TRBD2
CDR3 DNA: TGCGCCAGCAGTGATCAAGCTAGCGGGGGGGCGAATGAGCAGTTCTTC
CDR3 protein: CASSDQASGGANEQFF

CDR3 length: 17
clone size: once
V gene: TRBV24-1
J gene: TRBJ2-3
D gene: -
CDR3 DNA: TGTGCCACCAGTGCTATTCCGGCAGGGCGGTTCACAGATACGCAGTATTTT
CDR3 protein: CATSAIPAGRFTDTQYF

CDR3 length: 12
clone size: -
V gene: TRBV3-1/TRBV3-2
J gene: TRBJ1-5
D gene: -
CDR3 DNA: TGTGCCAGCAGCCAAGGTTCTCAGCCCCAGCATTTT
CDR3 protein: CASSQGSQPQHF

CDR3 length: 16
clone size: -
V gene: TRBV5-1
J gene: TRBJ2-7
D gene: TRBD1
CDR3 DNA: TGCGCCAGCAGGCGGGGACAGGAGACGAAAACCTACGAGCAGTACTTC
CDR3 protein: CASRRGQETKTYEQYF

CDR3 length: 13
clone size: -
V gene: TRBV2
J gene: TRBJ2-7
D gene: -
CDR3 DNA: TGTGCCAGCAGAAGCAGGGGTGCCTACGAGCAGTACTTC
CDR3 protein: CASRSRGAYEQYF

CDR3 length: 13
clone size: -
V gene: TRBV29-1
J gene: TRBJ2-7
D gene: TRBD1
CDR3 DNA: TGCAGCGTTCCGACAGGGGGCCTGAACGAGCAGTACTTC
CDR3 protein: CSVPTGGLNEQYF

CDR3 length: 15
clone size: -
V gene: TRBV19
J gene: TRBJ2-1
D gene: TRBD1
CDR3 DNA: TGTGCCACCCGACAGGACAGGAGCTCCTACAATGAGCAGTTCTTC
CDR3 protein: CATRQDRSSYNEQFF

CDR3 length: 14
clone size: -
V gene: TRBV20-1
J gene: TRBJ2-3
D gene: TRBD2
CDR3 DNA: TGCAGTGCTAGTGCGGGGGGGTTCACAGATACGCAGTATTTT
CDR3 protein: CSASAGGFTDTQYF

CDR3 length: 17
clone size: -
V gene: TRBV4-1
J gene: TRBJ1-3
D gene: -
CDR3 DNA: TGCGCCAGCAGCCAAGGGGAGGGGGGAGGATCTGGAAACACCATATATTTT
CDR3 protein: CASSQGEGGGSGNTIYF

CDR3 length: 15
clone size: -
V gene: TRBV7-9
J gene: TRBJ1-2
D gene: TRBD1
CDR3 DNA: TGTGCCAGCAGCCCGGGGACAGGGAAAACCTATGGCTACACCTTC
CDR3 protein: CASSPGTGKTYGYTF

CDR3 length: 15
clone size: -
V gene: TRBV10-3
J gene: TRBJ2-7
D gene: TRBD1
CDR3 DNA: TGTGCCATCAGTGACCGTAGACAGGGTCGGGACGAGCAGTACTTC
CDR3 protein: CAISDRRQGRDEQYF

CDR3 length: 17
clone size: once
V gene: TRBV19
J gene: TRBJ2-5
D gene: -
CDR3 DNA: TGTGCCAGTAGTATACGTGGGGCCAGCCTCTCTCAAGAGACCCAGTACTTC
CDR3 protein: CASSIRGASLSQETQYF

CDR3 length: 13
clone size: -
V gene: TRBV6-5
J gene: TRBJ2-7
D gene: TRBD1
CDR3 DNA: TGTGCCAGCAGTCCGGACAGGGGCTACGAGCAGTACTTC
CDR3 protein: CASSPDRGYEQYF

CDR3 length: 16
clone size: -
V gene: TRBV6-5
J gene: TRBJ2-7
D gene: TRBD2
CDR3 DNA: TGTGCCAGCAGTTACGGGTCTAGCGGGGGGCCTAAAGAGCAGTACTTC
CDR3 protein: CASSYGSSGGPKEQYF

CDR3 length: 16
clone size: -
V gene: TRBV3-1/TRBV3-2
J gene: TRBJ1-6
D gene: -
CDR3 DNA: TGTGCCAGCAGCCAGAAAGGCCGCTCCTATAATTCACCCCTCCACTTT
CDR3 protein: CASSQKGRSYNSPLHF

CDR3 length: 16
clone size: -
V gene: TRBV6-5
J gene: TRBJ1-6
D gene: -
CDR3 DNA: TGTGCCAGCAGTTACTCCGGTGCAGCTGCCTTGACCCCGCTCCACTTT
CDR3 protein: CASSYSGAAALTPLHF

CDR3 length: 13
clone size: -
V gene: TRBV7-9
J gene: TRBJ2-7
D gene: -
CDR3 DNA: TGTGCCAGCAGCTTATTCTCATCCTACGAGCAGTACTTC
CDR3 protein: CASSLFSSYEQYF

CDR3 length: 15
clone size: -
V gene: TRBV9
J gene: TRBJ2-1
D gene: -
CDR3 DNA: TGTGCCAGCAGCGTAGGTAGCGGCTCCTACAATGAGCAGTTCTTC
CDR3 protein: CASSVGSGSYNEQFF

CDR3 length: 12
clone size: once
V gene: TRBV28
J gene: TRBJ1-1
D gene: -
CDR3 DNA: TGTGCCAGCAGTTTATGGGCATACGAAGCTTTCTTT
CDR3 protein: CASSLWAYEAFF

CDR3 length: 15
clone size: -
V gene: TRBV9
J gene: TRBJ2-3
D gene: TRBD1
CDR3 DNA: TGTGCCAGCAGCCCCAGACAGGGATTAGCAGATACGCAGTATTTT
CDR3 protein: CASSPRQGLADTQYF

CDR3 length: 13
clone size: -
V gene: TRBV14
J gene: TRBJ2-1
D gene: -
CDR3 DNA: TGTGCCAGCAGCCAAGACAGTAACAATGAGCAGTTCTTC
CDR3 protein: CASSQDSNNEQFF

CDR3 length: 16
clone size: -
V gene: TRBV19
J gene: TRBJ1-2
D gene: -
CDR3 DNA: TGTGCCAGTAGAGTCATACAGGGAGCTCGGGACTATGGCTACACCTTC
CDR3 protein: CASRVIQGARDYGYTF

CDR3 length: 14
clone size: -
V gene: TRBV11-3
J gene: TRBJ2-1
D gene: -
CDR3 DNA: TGTGCCAGCAGCTTCGGGTCGTCCTACAATGAGCAGTTCTTC
CDR3 protein: CASSFGSSYNEQFF

CDR3 length: 13
clone size: -
V gene: TRBV23-1
J gene: TRBJ1-2
D gene: TRBD1
CDR3 DNA: TGCGCCAGCAGACCCTGGACAGGGGGGGGCTACACCTTC
CDR3 protein: CASRPWTGGGYTF

CDR3 length: 13
clone size: -
V gene: TRBV24-1
J gene: TRBJ1-1
D gene: -
CDR3 DNA: TGTGCCACCACAGCTGGATTGAACACTGAAGCTTTCTTT
CDR3 protein: CATTAGLNTEAFF

CDR3 length: 14
clone size: once
V gene: TRBV5-1
J gene: TRBJ1-6
D gene: -
CDR3 DNA: TGCGCCAGCAGCTTGGACTCTGGAGATTCACCCCTCCACTTT
CDR3 protein: CASSLDSGDSPLHF

CDR3 length: 16
clone size: -
V gene: TRBV19
J gene: TRBJ1-3
D gene: TRBD1
CDR3 DNA: TGTGCCAGTAGTAACATCGGACAGGCCTCTGGAAACACCATATATTTT
CDR3 protein: CASSNIGQASGNTIYF

CDR3 length: 14
clone size: once
V gene: TRBV2
J gene: TRBJ1-5
D gene: -
CDR3 DNA: TGTGCCAGCAGTGGAAAGACAGAGAATCAGCCCCAGCATTTT
CDR3 protein: CASSGKTENQPQHF

CDR3 length: 15
clone size: -
V gene: TRBV11-2
J gene: TRBJ2-7
D gene: TRBD1
CDR3 DNA: TGTGCCAGCAGCCCGGACTGGACAGGAGTCTACGAGCAGTACTTC
CDR3 protein: CASSPDWTGVYEQYF

CDR3 length: 17
clone size: -
V gene: TRBV4-1
J gene: TRBJ2-7
D gene: TRBD1
CDR3 DNA: TGCGCCAGCAGCCAAACTACCGGGACAGGGACCTCCTACGAGCAGTACTTC
CDR3 protein: CASSQTTGTGTSYEQYF

CDR3 length: 16
clone size: -
V gene: TRBV24-1
J gene: TRBJ2-1
D gene: TRBD2
CDR3 DNA: TGTGCCACCAGTGATCCTGCGGCGGGAGTGGAGAATGAGCAGTTCTTC
CDR3 protein: CATSDPAAGVENEQFF

CDR3 length: 14
clone size: -
V gene: TRBV7-2
J gene: TRBJ1-4
D gene: -
CDR3 DNA: TGTGCCAGCAGCTTAGACCTGGGAAATGAAAAACTGTTTTTT
CDR3 protein: CASSLDLGNEKLFF

CDR3 length: 14
clone size: -
V gene: TRBV4-2
J gene: TRBJ2-7
D gene: -
CDR3 DNA: TGTGCCAGCAGCCAAGACCTAGTAGCCTACGAGCAGTACTTC
CDR3 protein: CASSQDLVAYEQYF

CDR3 length: 14
clone size: few
V gene: TRBV5-1
J gene: TRBJ1-4
D gene: -
CDR3 DNA: TGCGCCAGCGGGGGCGGTGTTGACGGTGAAAAACTGTTTTTT
CDR3 protein: CASGGGVDGEKLFF

CDR3 length: 15
clone size: -
V gene: TRBV7-2
J gene: TRBJ2-3
D gene: TRBD2
CDR3 DNA: TGTGCCAGCAGCCCTGGCGGGGGGATCGGAGATACGCAGTATTTT
CDR3 protein: CASSPGGGIGDTQYF

CDR3 length: 15
clone size: -
V gene: TRBV10-3
J gene: TRBJ1-2
D gene: TRBD1
CDR3 DNA: TGTGCCATCAGTGAGTCTCCAGGGGGAAACTATGGCTACACCTTC
CDR3 protein: CAISESPGGNYGYTF

CDR3 length: 15
clone size: once
V gene: TRBV30
J gene: TRBJ2-5
D gene: TRBD2
CDR3 DNA: TGTGCCTGGAGTGGTGTTGCGGGGGGGCGGGAGACCCAGTACTTC
CDR3 protein: CAWSGVAGGRETQYF

CDR3 length: 15
clone size: -
V gene: TRBV6-5
J gene: TRBJ2-3
D gene: TRBD2
CDR3 DNA: TGTGCCAGCACTTGGACTAGCGCTAGCACAGATACGCAGTATTTT
CDR3 protein: CASTWTSASTDTQYF